This paragraph covers one TCR beta chain sequence. Using immunoSEQ multiplex PCR, the repertoire was profiled, and TCRdb retains in-frame clones only, with some absent. Of roughly 100,000 clones detected, about 93% appear once; the ten largest clones hold about 0.32%. This CDR3 comprises 12 residues. V dropped 1 base and J dropped 9 bases, with 7 bases sitting between them. Germline CDR1 is SGHTA and CDR2 is FQGNSA. The sample comes from a study of siplizumab effects on memory and regulatory T cells. The chain joins TRBV7-2 to TRBJ2-1; unclear D gene. The sequencing input was CD4+ T cells sorted from blood. This clonotype was sampled from a human donor in good health. CDR3: CASSLVRGEQFF. The CDR3 DNA follows: TGTGCCAGCAGCTTAGTACGCGGTGAGCAGTTCTTC.